The rows below give T cell receptor beta chains drawn from one sample of a study of response to subunit inactivated influenza vaccine. TCRdb called the RT-PCR reads again in MiXCR, with one record for every CDR3 protein. Among 500,000 to 600,000 distinct CDR3 sequences listed, less than 8% were seen once. The source was PBMCs from blood, collected less than 30 months after vaccination. These TCRs come from a man between 50 and 69 years old who received an inactivated influenza vaccine. Both conserved end residues are part of each CDR3. The D gene is left open where the match is weak. Not every row has a clone size; where given, it reads once, few, many or a size class.

CDR3 protein: CASSSGTARGSYEQYF; CDR3 DNA: TGTGCCAGCAGCTCCGGGACAGCGAGGGGCTCCTACGAGCAGTACTTC; V gene: TRBV5-4; D gene: TRBD1; clone size: few; J gene: TRBJ2-7
CDR3 protein: CASSLEFRTGGFEQYF; CDR3 DNA: TGTGCCAGCAGTTTAGAGTTTCGGACAGGGGGCTTCGAGCAGTACTTC; V gene: TRBV28; D gene: TRBD1; clone size: NA; J gene: TRBJ2-7
CDR3 protein: CASQGGSYNEQFF; CDR3 DNA: TGTGCCAGTCAGGGGGGATCCTACAATGAGCAGTTCTTC; V gene: TRBV7-9; D gene: NA; clone size: many; J gene: TRBJ2-1
CDR3 protein: CAFSVVKRGGLSTDTQYF; CDR3 DNA: TGTGCCTTCAGTGTCGTGAAGCGGGGGGGCCTTAGCACAGATACGCAGTATTTT; V gene: TRBV12-3/TRBV12-4; D gene: TRBD2; clone size: NA; J gene: TRBJ2-3
CDR3 protein: CASRGVGLSNTGELFF; CDR3 DNA: TGTGCCAGCAGAGGGGTGGGGCTCTCCAACACCGGGGAGCTGTTTTTT; V gene: TRBV5-4; D gene: NA; clone size: NA; J gene: TRBJ2-2
CDR3 protein: CSARFAGNEKLFF; CDR3 DNA: TGCAGTGCTAGATTTGCCGGTAATGAAAAACTGTTTTTT; V gene: TRBV20-1; D gene: NA; clone size: NA; J gene: TRBJ1-4
CDR3 protein: CASNSLNQPQHF; CDR3 DNA: TGTGCCAGCAACAGCCTAAATCAGCCCCAGCATTTT; V gene: TRBV6-6; D gene: NA; clone size: NA; J gene: TRBJ1-5
CDR3 protein: CASSLVDRVHEQFF; CDR3 DNA: TGTGCCAGCAGCTTAGTAGACAGGGTTCATGAGCAGTTCTTC; V gene: TRBV7-2; D gene: TRBD1; clone size: few; J gene: TRBJ2-1
CDR3 protein: CASSQGQGALQYF; CDR3 DNA: TGCGCCAGCAGCCAAGGACAGGGGGCTTTGCAGTACTTC; V gene: TRBV4-3; D gene: TRBD1; clone size: few; J gene: TRBJ2-7
CDR3 protein: CASSLYSLRDSANYGYTF; CDR3 DNA: TGTGCCAGCAGTCTTTACTCCCTTAGGGACAGCGCCAACTATGGCTACACCTTC; V gene: TRBV12-3/TRBV12-4; D gene: TRBD1; clone size: many; J gene: TRBJ1-2
CDR3 protein: CASSFISGSYEQYF; CDR3 DNA: TGTGCCAGCAGTTTTATCAGCGGCTCCTACGAGCAGTACTTC; V gene: TRBV12-3/TRBV12-4; D gene: NA; clone size: NA; J gene: TRBJ2-7
CDR3 protein: CASSSIQRSWDF; CDR3 DNA: TGTGCCAGCAGTTCCATACAGCGTTCGTGGGACTTC; V gene: TRBV28; D gene: NA; clone size: NA; J gene: TRBJ2-7
CDR3 protein: CASSLGQLGYGYTF; CDR3 DNA: TGCGCCAGCAGTCTGGGACAACTTGGATATGGCTACACCTTC; V gene: TRBV5-1; D gene: NA; clone size: many; J gene: TRBJ1-2
CDR3 protein: CATRAPGQSETQYF; CDR3 DNA: TGTGCCACCAGGGCTCCGGGCCAGTCAGAGACCCAGTACTTC; V gene: TRBV24-1; D gene: NA; clone size: few; J gene: TRBJ2-5
CDR3 protein: CSGRGQISYEQYF; CDR3 DNA: TGCAGTGGCAGGGGGCAGATCTCCTACGAGCAGTACTTC; V gene: TRBV20-1; D gene: TRBD1; clone size: NA; J gene: TRBJ2-7
CDR3 protein: CASSAVIVSYEQYF; CDR3 DNA: TGTGCCAGCAGTGCCGTTATAGTCTCCTACGAGCAGTACTTC; V gene: TRBV6-4; D gene: NA; clone size: many; J gene: TRBJ2-7
CDR3 protein: CASSLAAGGNTEAFF; CDR3 DNA: TGCGCCAGCAGCTTGGCGGCAGGGGGAAACACTGAAGCTTTCTTT; V gene: TRBV5-1; D gene: TRBD1; clone size: many; J gene: TRBJ1-1
CDR3 protein: CSARDLARGDTQYF; CDR3 DNA: TGCAGTGCTAGAGATCTAGCTAGGGGCGATACGCAGTATTTT; V gene: TRBV20-1; D gene: NA; clone size: few; J gene: TRBJ2-3
CDR3 protein: CASTLVGTEAFF; CDR3 DNA: TGTGCCAGCACCCTGGTGGGTACTGAAGCTTTCTTT; V gene: TRBV5-5; D gene: NA; clone size: few; J gene: TRBJ1-1
CDR3 protein: CASSAGLKTGGELFF; CDR3 DNA: TGTGCCAGCAGTGCCGGACTGAAGACGGGCGGGGAGCTGTTTTTT; V gene: TRBV27; D gene: NA; clone size: many; J gene: TRBJ2-2
CDR3 protein: CASSQSPGLEAETQYF; CDR3 DNA: TGCGCCAGCAGCCAGTCTCCGGGACTAGAGGCAGAGACCCAGTACTTC; V gene: TRBV5-1; D gene: TRBD2; clone size: few; J gene: TRBJ2-5
CDR3 protein: CASSDGTVTEQYF; CDR3 DNA: TGTGCCAGCAGTGATGGGACAGTGACCGAGCAGTACTTC; V gene: TRBV6-1; D gene: TRBD1; clone size: few; J gene: TRBJ2-7
CDR3 protein: CASSPPSTGWGTQYF; CDR3 DNA: TGTGCCAGCTCACCCCCCTCTACCGGCTGGGGGACCCAGTACTTC; V gene: TRBV18; D gene: NA; clone size: few; J gene: TRBJ2-5
CDR3 protein: CASSLSGREGELFF; CDR3 DNA: TGTGCCAGCAGCCTCAGTGGACGGGAAGGGGAGCTGTTTTTT; V gene: TRBV4-2; D gene: NA; clone size: many; J gene: TRBJ2-2
CDR3 protein: CASSPTGGAVGTGELFF; CDR3 DNA: TGCGCCAGCAGCCCGACAGGGGGCGCGGTTGGAACCGGGGAGCTGTTTTTT; V gene: TRBV5-1; D gene: TRBD1; clone size: many; J gene: TRBJ2-2
CDR3 protein: CASSLRQGGTYNEQFF; CDR3 DNA: TGTGCCAGCAGTCTAAGACAGGGTGGTACCTACAATGAGCAGTTCTTC; V gene: TRBV12-3/TRBV12-4; D gene: TRBD1; clone size: NA; J gene: TRBJ2-1
CDR3 protein: CASSKPTPQSNTGELFF; CDR3 DNA: TGTGCCAGCAGCAAACCCACCCCTCAATCGAACACCGGGGAGCTGTTTTTT; V gene: TRBV12-3/TRBV12-4; D gene: NA; clone size: many; J gene: TRBJ2-2
CDR3 protein: CASSFFTGQGKKTQYF; CDR3 DNA: TGTGCCAGCAGTTTTTTTACGGGACAGGGAAAGAAGACCCAGTACTTC; V gene: TRBV12-3/TRBV12-4; D gene: TRBD1; clone size: many; J gene: TRBJ2-5
CDR3 protein: CSAREAYTGELFF; CDR3 DNA: TGCAGTGCTAGAGAAGCCTACACCGGGGAGCTGTTTTTT; V gene: TRBV20-1; D gene: NA; clone size: many; J gene: TRBJ2-2
CDR3 protein: CASSFILAGEDEQYF; CDR3 DNA: TGTGCCAGCAGTTTTATTCTAGCGGGAGAGGACGAGCAGTACTTC; V gene: TRBV12-3/TRBV12-4; D gene: TRBD2; clone size: few; J gene: TRBJ2-7
CDR3 protein: CAINSRETDTQYF; CDR3 DNA: TGTGCCATAAATTCCAGGGAGACAGATACGCAGTATTTT; V gene: TRBV10-3; D gene: NA; clone size: NA; J gene: TRBJ2-3
CDR3 protein: CATSRDRAQPQHF; CDR3 DNA: TGTGCCACCAGCAGAGATCGGGCTCAGCCCCAGCATTTT; V gene: TRBV15; D gene: NA; clone size: many; J gene: TRBJ1-5
CDR3 protein: CASSDSRLVETQYF; CDR3 DNA: TGTGCCAGCAGTGACTCGAGACTAGTTGAGACCCAGTACTTC; V gene: TRBV2; D gene: NA; clone size: few; J gene: TRBJ2-5
CDR3 protein: CASSAGQFTSGANVLTF; CDR3 DNA: TGTGCCAGCAGTGCCGGACAGTTCACCTCTGGGGCCAACGTCCTGACTTTC; V gene: TRBV6-1; D gene: NA; clone size: NA; J gene: TRBJ2-6
CDR3 protein: CASSELLGRYNEQFF; CDR3 DNA: TGTGCCAGCAGTGAACTGCTAGGTCGCTACAATGAGCAGTTCTTC; V gene: TRBV2; D gene: NA; clone size: few; J gene: TRBJ2-1